This T cell receptor beta chain was recovered during a study of T-cell memory formation after mild COVID-19. Study summary: Most TCR clusters belonged to a single donor. Study-wide results and caveats: Pre-infection memory carried some responding clones, suggesting that cross-reactive memory joined.

Remarks on this clonotype: Its antigen is as yet unknown.

V was shortened by 1 base and J by 5 bases, with 14 bases between the two germline ends. Germline-derived CDR1 and CDR2 are LNHNV and YYDKDF (reference sequence). This CDR3 is 15 amino acids long. TCRdb reprocessed the 5' RACE reads via MiXCR and lists one record per CDR3 protein. The table includes 150,000 to 200,000 distinct CDR3 sequences, roughly 23% detected once. The sample comprised PBMCs or a T cell subset sorted from them (not recorded which). The clonotype comes from an adult woman who had mild COVID-19 (a few samples of this study predate the infection). Cell type and time point are not known. The chain joins TRBV15 to TRBJ1-1, with a tentative D call TRBD1 (5 bases). CDR3 nucleotides: TGTGCCACCAGCAGAGGTTTCGGGGGAGATACTGAAGCTTTCTTT. Amino acids: CATSRGFGGDTEAFF.